The rows below give T cell receptor beta chains drawn from one sample of a study of cytomegalovirus exposure and HLA in healthy donors. Produced via immunoSEQ multiplex PCR; TCRdb's table is partial and in-frame only. This sample has more than 90,000 clones, with more than 70% found just once. The sample comprised PBMCs. The source of these receptors is a man younger than 35 in good health and CMV-seronegative. Both conserved end residues are part of each CDR3. D genes are given only for firm matches.

V,D,J,CDR3
TRBV29-1,.,TRBJ2-5,CSVVTGETQYF
TRBV10-2,TRBD2,TRBJ2-3,CASSVGAGGADTQYF
TRBV25-1,.,TRBJ1-5,CASSDNGGQPQHF
TRBV27,.,TRBJ2-7,CASGHTGSYEQYF
TRBV18,.,TRBJ1-1,CASSPELLDRMNTEAFF
TRBV19,.,TRBJ1-1,CASSEGVNTEAFF
TRBV7-7,.,TRBJ2-5,CASSLSKGAAETQYF
TRBV6-1,TRBD1,TRBJ2-1,CASAGTGGLDEQFF
TRBV25-1,TRBD1,TRBJ1-1,CASSKGQGITEAFF
TRBV10-1,.,TRBJ2-1,CASSESYSSYNEQFF
TRBV5-1,.,TRBJ2-5,CASSLVYGGLETQYF
TRBV28,TRBD1,TRBJ1-1,CASPSPGGNEAFF
TRBV27,.,TRBJ1-4,CASSPTDSNNEKLFF
TRBV5-4,.,TRBJ1-4,CASSFRATNEKLFF
TRBV28,TRBD1,TRBJ2-7,CASSLGTGGRKSYEQYF
TRBV4-1,.,TRBJ1-5,CASSHSEGQPQHF
TRBV5-6,TRBD1,TRBJ2-7,CASSLLGQGAYEQYF
TRBV28,.,TRBJ1-1,CASRTNAGWRNTEAFF
TRBV7-6,.,TRBJ2-7,CASSGNGVAYEQYF
TRBV7-7,TRBD2,TRBJ2-3,CASSPRPAGGTTSTDTQYF
TRBV9,.,TRBJ2-1,CASSVANLGLDNNEQFF
TRBV29-1,TRBD1,TRBJ1-4,CSVGPTGVYREKLFF
TRBV15,.,TRBJ2-1,CATSRDGSPNNEQFF
TRBV27,.,TRBJ2-5,CASSLGREGSQYF
TRBV7-6,TRBD2,TRBJ2-3,CASSSSGGVVDTQYF
TRBV6-5,.,TRBJ1-2,CASSQTGGSYGYTF
TRBV27,TRBD1,TRBJ2-2,CASTSRVAGGTGELFF
TRBV18,TRBD2,TRBJ2-1,CASSPLIAGGVQAYNEQFF
TRBV5-1,TRBD2,TRBJ2-3,CASSLGGRGSTDTQYF
TRBV28,.,TRBJ1-2,CASSLSQVFSGYTF
TRBV5-1,.,TRBJ2-7,CASSLFAQGTYEQYF
TRBV29-1,TRBD2,TRBJ2-1,CSVDLAGVLFEQFF
TRBV10-3,.,TRBJ1-3,CAISGGGISGNTIYF
TRBV7-2,.,TRBJ2-2,CASRPQGPGELFF
TRBV5-1,TRBD1,TRBJ1-3,CASSFGTGGNTIYF
TRBV7-2,TRBD2,TRBJ2-1,CASSPLTSGGYEQFF
TRBV28,TRBD1,TRBJ1-1,CASSGQGDRYTEAFF
TRBV5-1,.,TRBJ1-1,CASSQGHPDTEAFF
TRBV5-1,.,TRBJ2-5,CASSLSGAQYF
TRBV4-1,TRBD2,TRBJ2-2,CASSLRTSGNTGELFF
TRBV7-8,.,TRBJ2-1,CASSFDSPYNEQFF
TRBV5-1,.,TRBJ1-2,CASSPDLRTGYTF
TRBV7-2,.,TRBJ1-1,CASSPYTEAFF
TRBV5-1,.,TRBJ1-2,CASSLVQGGGYGYTF